Below, one T cell receptor (beta chain) is given with its context. No cognate antigen has been identified for it. No quality values exist for individual bases; no much larger clone is one base distant. Library generation was performed with the immunoSEQ multiplex PCR assay. The deep sequencing platform assayed roughly 10^5 TCR templates per sample. Genomic DNA extracted from sorted T cells was used for TCRbeta CDR3 sequencing. The source study handled its data this way. The R programming language was used for clonal analysis of the TCRbeta CDR3 data. Unstimulated samples were compared with post-reaction CFSE-low samples to define alloreactive CD4+ and CD8+ clones. By matching sequences to the repertoires of sorted unstimulated Treg and non-Treg cells, each alloreactive CD4+ clone was assigned a regulatory or non-regulatory origin. Held by TCRdb, this immuneACCESS table contains in-frame sequences only and omits some clones. Under half of the omission traces to an unresolved V gene where checked; the cause of the rest is unknown. That table furnishes V, J and clone size, whereas the DNA furnished D and trimming. The sample table shows roughly 64,000 clones, and approximately 96% are seen once. Roughly 0.097% of the sample is held by the ten biggest clonotypes.

Additional sequencing covered unstimulated subsets from a few donor pairs, namely CD8+ effector memory, CD4+ naive, CD8+ TEMRA, CD4+ memory and CD8+ naive. Sorted unstimulated T cells, along with proliferating T cells recovered from mixed lymphocyte reactions, underwent TCRbeta CDR3 sequencing. Fresh whole blood from some ten HLA-typed healthy donors was used as the source from which PBMCs were isolated. V was cut back by 5 bases and J by 3 bases, leaving a gap of 21 bases between them. The germline V gene (reference sequence) yields SEHNR for CDR1 and FQNEAQ for CDR2. Inclusive of the bounding cysteine and phenylalanine, the CDR3 is 17 residues long. Left in the record is the CDR3 DNA by itself, 51 bases read in frame from the first base. The entry originates in a study of siplizumab effects on memory and regulatory T cells (dated by TCRdb to between 2019 and 2020). Notes on the research overall: The study examined how the anti-CD2 antibody siplizumab affects alloreactive T-cell subsets in allogeneic mixed lymphocyte reactions built from human PBMCs. Broad study findings and their caveats: Among mappable alloreactive CD4+ clones, an average Treg-derived fraction of roughly 69% was observed with siplizumab, compared with more than 25% in control reactions. No functional confirmation was obtained for the suppressive function of proliferating Tregs from siplizumab cultures. Compared with memory T cells, unstimulated naive T cells appeared more diverse, and naive cells seemed to make a substantial contribution to the alloresponse. Siplizumab significantly lowered the cumulative frequency of alloreactive sequences that could be traced to unstimulated CD4+ memory T cells. A naive or memory phenotype could not be assigned to roughly 80-95% of proliferating CD4+ or CD8+ clones. Sequences below about 10^-5 frequency were poorly captured, so only a minor fraction of alloreactive clones could be mapped to unstimulated subsets.

The sequenced sample consisted of naive CD8+ T cells sorted from blood. The cell subset or site label on this specimen signifies: unstimulated naive T cells. This chain joins TRBV7-9 to TRBJ2-3, with the D segment possibly TRBD1 or TRBD2, each aligning over 7 bases. This TCR was sampled from a human donor in good health. The DNA sequence is TGTGCCAGCAGCCAGGGGGTTTCCGGGGAGGGGACAGATACGCAGTATTTT. This is translated as CASSQGVSGEGTDTQYF.